This T cell receptor (beta chain) was sequenced during a study of blood T cell repertoires in COVID-19. This CDR3 contains 18 residues. V shed 4 bases and J 0 bases; nucleotides not matched to a gene: 3. The V gene's germline CDR1 is LGHNA and CDR2 YSLEER. The repertoire was sequenced with immunoSEQ multiplex PCR; TCRdb's copy has only in-frame clones and lacks some. The sample has around 190,000 clones; less than 85% are singletons. The TCR was taken from a woman in her forties or fifties with acute or convalescent COVID-19. The chain carries TRBV4-3 and TRBJ2-6; the match to TRBD2 covers 13 bases. Sequences were obtained from peripheral blood. In DNA, the CDR3 is TGCGCCAGCAGCCGAGGACTAGCGGGGGCCTCTGGGGCCAACGTCCTGACTTTC. Its protein product is CASSRGLAGASGANVLTF.